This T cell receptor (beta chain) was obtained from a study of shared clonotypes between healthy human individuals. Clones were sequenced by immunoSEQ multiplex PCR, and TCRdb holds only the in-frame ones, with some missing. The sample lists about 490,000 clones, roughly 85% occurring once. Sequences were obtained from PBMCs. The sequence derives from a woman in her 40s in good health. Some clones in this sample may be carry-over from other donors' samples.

The CDR3 DNA reads as TGTGCCAGCAGCTCCCCGTCCGGATACACAGATACGCAGTATTTT. It encodes CASSSPSGYTDTQYF. The chain uses TRBV28 and TRBJ2-3, with D unresolved. Deletions cut 6 bases from V and 2 bases from J, with 15 bases between. This CDR3 comprises 15 residues. From germline, CDR1 is MDHEN and CDR2 SYDVKM.